This TCR beta chain was sequenced in a study of T cell changes during pregnancy in multiple sclerosis. Using immunoSEQ multiplex PCR, the repertoire was profiled, and TCRdb retains in-frame clones only, with some absent. The table has approximately 90,000 clones, roughly 90% seen once. This clonotype originated in a female donor with multiple sclerosis, enrolled in a pregnancy study. Sequencing was performed on peripheral blood, taken before pregnancy.

CDR3 nucleotides: TGTGCCAGTAGTGTTCGGGAAGGGGGAAAAAATCAGCCCCAGCATTTT. Translation gives CASSVREGGKNQPQHF. The rearrangement uses TRBV19 and TRBJ1-5, with D perhaps TRBD1 (6 bases). V was cut by 5 bases and J by 4 bases, with 18 bases left in between. Germline V CDR1 and CDR2: LNHDA, SQIVND (reference sequence). The CDR3 is 16 residues long.